A selection of T cell receptor beta chains follows, all from one sample in a study of shared clonotypes between healthy human individuals. Repertoires were generated with immunoSEQ multiplex PCR, while TCRdb's copy carries only in-frame clones and drops some. The sample consists of about 2 million clones, approximately 94% of them appearing once. The sample comprised naive CD8+ T cells sorted from blood. Source of these receptors: a man between 18 and 29 years old in good health. Each CDR3 is given with its conserved first and last residue. A D gene is named only where the DNA matches it firmly. Only some rows state a clone size, as once, few, many or a class for expanded clones.

size: -
V: TRBV6-1
D: TRBD1
J: TRBJ2-7
DNA: TGTGCCAGCAGTGTGGGCCAGGGGGCAAGTTACGAGCAGTACTTC
CDR3: CASSVGQGASYEQYF

size: -
V: TRBV27
D: -
J: TRBJ1-4
DNA: TGTGCCAGCAGTTTTTTTGGGACACCTGAAAAACTGTTTTTT
CDR3: CASSFFGTPEKLFF

size: -
V: TRBV7-9
D: -
J: TRBJ2-3
DNA: TGTGCCAGCAGCAGCCGGGACAACAAGAAGTCAGATACGCAGTATTTT
CDR3: CASSSRDNKKSDTQYF

size: -
V: TRBV7-9
D: -
J: TRBJ2-3
DNA: TGTGCCAGCAGCTCAACCCTCCTAGTACAGTCCACAGATACGCAGTATTTT
CDR3: CASSSTLLVQSTDTQYF

size: -
V: TRBV4-1
D: TRBD2
J: TRBJ2-1
DNA: TGCGCCAGCAGCCAGCCGGGACTATCAAACAATGAGCAGTTCTTC
CDR3: CASSQPGLSNNEQFF

size: -
V: TRBV27
D: TRBD2
J: TRBJ2-1
DNA: TGTGCCAGCAGTCCCCTGGCCCCGGGGGAGGGCATATCCTACAATGAGCAGTTCTTC
CDR3: CASSPLAPGEGISYNEQFF

size: -
V: TRBV5-1
D: TRBD2
J: TRBJ2-1
DNA: TGCGCCAGCAGGGACGTCCCGGGACTAGCGCGTCGTGGGGAGCAGTTCTTC
CDR3: CASRDVPGLARRGEQFF

size: -
V: TRBV4-1
D: -
J: TRBJ2-7
DNA: TGCGCCAGCAGCCGAGGGGCCTCCTACGAGCAGTACTTC
CDR3: CASSRGASYEQYF

size: -
V: TRBV14
D: -
J: TRBJ1-2
DNA: TGTGCCAGCAGCCTACGGGACTCTGTGGGCTACACCTTC
CDR3: CASSLRDSVGYTF

size: -
V: TRBV4-1
D: -
J: TRBJ2-3
DNA: TGCGCCAGCAGCCAAGGCGGTGGGGGAGGGGGAGAGTTCACAGATACGCAGTATTTT
CDR3: CASSQGGGGGGEFTDTQYF

size: once
V: TRBV5-8
D: -
J: TRBJ2-7
DNA: TGTGCCAGCAGCTTACAGGATTCCTACGAGCAGTACTTC
CDR3: CASSLQDSYEQYF

size: -
V: TRBV9
D: TRBD1
J: TRBJ2-5
DNA: TGTGCCAGCAGCGCAGGGACAGCCCAAGAGACCCAGTACTTC
CDR3: CASSAGTAQETQYF

size: -
V: TRBV7-9
D: -
J: TRBJ2-1
DNA: TGTGCCAGCTCAGGCGGAGCCTACAATGAGCAGTTCTTC
CDR3: CASSGGAYNEQFF

size: -
V: TRBV11-1
D: -
J: TRBJ2-7
DNA: TGTGCCAGCAGCGTAAGCTCCTACGAGCAGTACTTC
CDR3: CASSVSSYEQYF

size: -
V: TRBV4-1
D: TRBD1
J: TRBJ1-4
DNA: TGCGCCAGCAGCTACACCCCGGGACAGGGAAAGGAAAAACTGTTTTTT
CDR3: CASSYTPGQGKEKLFF

size: -
V: TRBV5-1
D: -
J: TRBJ2-1
DNA: TGCGCCAGCAGCTTGTCCGGTGAGCAGTTCTTC
CDR3: CASSLSGEQFF

size: once
V: TRBV15
D: TRBD2
J: TRBJ2-5
DNA: TGTGCCACCAGCGATCCCGGACTAGCGGGAGGGCCCGGGATCCAAGAGACCCAGTACTTC
CDR3: CATSDPGLAGGPGIQETQYF

size: -
V: TRBV19
D: -
J: TRBJ1-5
DNA: TGTGCCAGTAGTATAGGAAACAGGGAGGACAATCAGCCCCAGCATTTT
CDR3: CASSIGNREDNQPQHF

size: -
V: TRBV6-1
D: TRBD2
J: TRBJ2-3
DNA: TGTGCCAGCAGCACGGGGGGAAACACAGATACGCAGTATTTT
CDR3: CASSTGGNTDTQYF

size: -
V: TRBV4-1
D: -
J: TRBJ2-7
DNA: TGCGCCAGCAGCCAAGATGAGGAAGCTAACTACGAGCAGTACTTC
CDR3: CASSQDEEANYEQYF

size: -
V: TRBV6-1
D: TRBD2
J: TRBJ2-5
DNA: TGTGCCAGCAGCCCTCTAGCGGGAGGGTTGGAGACCCAGTACTTC
CDR3: CASSPLAGGLETQYF

size: -
V: TRBV5-1
D: TRBD1
J: TRBJ1-1
DNA: TGCGCCAGCAGCTTGGGAGGGGGCTACACTGAAGCTTTCTTT
CDR3: CASSLGGGYTEAFF